The source of this T cell receptor beta chain is a study of shared clonotypes between healthy human individuals. On the study more broadly: Serving as donors were a couple of women and a few men, whose ages spanned 18 to 49.

Original methodology: Owing to the provision of junction-only sequences devoid of quality scores by immunoSEQ, filtering differed. TCRdb keeps only in-frame clones here, not all; method: immunoSEQ multiplex PCR. The V and J calls and the clone size are those of that table, but D and trimming were determined from the DNA. This repertoire shows 2 million to 2.5 million clones, about nine tenths found once; its top ten account for 0.3% to 0.4%. As regards this clone: What it binds is not known.

Findings and limits, study-wide: Sorted-subset sequencing, rarefaction showed, was incomplete despite large depth. Compared with memory subsets, naive subsets generally had larger estimated richness.

This TCR derives from a man aged 18 to 30 in good health. Some clones in this sample may be carry-over from other donors' samples. Sequenced sample: naive CD4+ T cells from PBMCs. Described subset: CD45RA+ positively selected.

As DNA, the CDR3 is TGTGCCAGCAGCTTAGCCCGTGGCGGGAGAGGGAATGAGCAGTTCTTC. Residues: CASSLARGGRGNEQFF. V usage is TRBV11-2 and J usage is TRBJ2-1; 7 bases map to TRBD2. The V gene's germline CDR1 is SGHAT and CDR2 FQNNGV. V gave up 1 base and J gave up 7 bases; unmatched junction bases: 10. The CDR3 loop spans 16 amino acids.